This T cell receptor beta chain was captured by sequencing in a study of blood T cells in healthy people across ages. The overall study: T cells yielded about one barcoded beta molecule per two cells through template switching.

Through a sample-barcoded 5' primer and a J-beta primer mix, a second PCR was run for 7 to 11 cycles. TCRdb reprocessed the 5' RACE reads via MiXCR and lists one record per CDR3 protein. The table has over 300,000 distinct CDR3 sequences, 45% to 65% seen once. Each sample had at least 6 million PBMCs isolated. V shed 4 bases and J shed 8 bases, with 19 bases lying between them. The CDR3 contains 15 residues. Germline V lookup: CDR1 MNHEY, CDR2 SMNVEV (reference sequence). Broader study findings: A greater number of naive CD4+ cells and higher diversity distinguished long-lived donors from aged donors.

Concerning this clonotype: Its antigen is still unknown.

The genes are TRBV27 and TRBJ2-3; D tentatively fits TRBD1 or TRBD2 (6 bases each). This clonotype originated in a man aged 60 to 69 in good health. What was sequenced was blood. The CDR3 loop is CASSSNGGARGTQYF. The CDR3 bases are TGTGCCAGCAGTTCCAACGGGGGCGCGCGCGGTACGCAGTATTTT.